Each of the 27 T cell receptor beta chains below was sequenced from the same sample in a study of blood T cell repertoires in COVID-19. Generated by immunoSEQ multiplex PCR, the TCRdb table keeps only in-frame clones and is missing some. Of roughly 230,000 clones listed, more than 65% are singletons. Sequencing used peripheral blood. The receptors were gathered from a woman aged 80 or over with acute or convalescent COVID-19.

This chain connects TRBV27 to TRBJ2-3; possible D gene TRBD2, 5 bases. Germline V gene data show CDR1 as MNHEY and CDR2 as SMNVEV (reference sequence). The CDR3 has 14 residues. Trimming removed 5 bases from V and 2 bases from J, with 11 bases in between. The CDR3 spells CASSKQRYTDTQYF. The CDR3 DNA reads TGTGCCAGCAGTAAGCAGCGGTACACAGATACGCAGTATTTT.

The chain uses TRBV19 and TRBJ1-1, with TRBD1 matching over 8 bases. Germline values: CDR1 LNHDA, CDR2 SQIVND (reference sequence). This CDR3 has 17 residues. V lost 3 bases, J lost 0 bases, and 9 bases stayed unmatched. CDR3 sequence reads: CASSMTGDRSMNTEAFF. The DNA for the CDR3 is TGTGCCAGTAGTATGACGGGGGACAGGTCCATGAACACTGAAGCTTTCTTT.

As DNA, the CDR3 is TGTGCCAGTAGTGGGGGGGACAGGGCAGGATCCTACGAGCAGTACTTC. This encodes CASSGGDRAGSYEQYF. The rearrangement joins TRBV19 to TRBJ2-7, with 9 bases matching TRBD1. Germline lookup yields CDR1 LNHDA and CDR2 SQIVND (reference sequence). The J segment lost 1 base and the V segment lost 5 bases, leaving 9 bases of the junction unmatched. The length of the CDR3 is 16 residues.

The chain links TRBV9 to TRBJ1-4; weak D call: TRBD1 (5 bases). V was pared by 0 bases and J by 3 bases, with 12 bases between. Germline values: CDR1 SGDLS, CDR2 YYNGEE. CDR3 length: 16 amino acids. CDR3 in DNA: TGTGCCAGCAGCGTAGTCGGAGCAGGGCCTAATGAAAAACTGTTTTTT. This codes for CASSVVGAGPNEKLFF.

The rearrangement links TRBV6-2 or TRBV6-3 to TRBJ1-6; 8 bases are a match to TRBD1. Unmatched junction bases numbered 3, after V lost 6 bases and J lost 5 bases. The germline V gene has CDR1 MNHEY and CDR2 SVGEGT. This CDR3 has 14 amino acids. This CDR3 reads CASSSDRDNSPLHF. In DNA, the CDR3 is TGTGCCAGCAGCTCGGACAGGGATAATTCACCCCTCCACTTT.

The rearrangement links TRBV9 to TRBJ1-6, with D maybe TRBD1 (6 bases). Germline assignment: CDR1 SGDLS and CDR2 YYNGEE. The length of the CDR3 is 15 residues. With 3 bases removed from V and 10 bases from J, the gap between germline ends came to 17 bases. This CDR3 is CASSGLPGGSSPLHF. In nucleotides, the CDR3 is TGTGCCAGCAGCGGTCTCCCGGGGGGCTCGTCACCCCTCCACTTT.

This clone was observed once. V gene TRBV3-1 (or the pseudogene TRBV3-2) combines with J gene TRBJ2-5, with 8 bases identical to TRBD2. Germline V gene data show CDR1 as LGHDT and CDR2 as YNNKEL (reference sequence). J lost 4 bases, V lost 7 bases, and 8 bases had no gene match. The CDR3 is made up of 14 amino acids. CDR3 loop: CASTSGGGRETQYF. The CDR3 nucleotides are TGTGCCAGCACTTCGGGGGGGGGAAGAGAGACCCAGTACTTC.

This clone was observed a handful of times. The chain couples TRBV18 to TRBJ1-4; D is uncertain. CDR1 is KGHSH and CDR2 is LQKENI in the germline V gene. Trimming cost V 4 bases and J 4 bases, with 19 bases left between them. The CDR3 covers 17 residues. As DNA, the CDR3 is TGTGCCAGCTCACGGGAGTCAACTACACGGAATAATGAAAAACTGTTTTTT. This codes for CASSRESTTRNNEKLFF.

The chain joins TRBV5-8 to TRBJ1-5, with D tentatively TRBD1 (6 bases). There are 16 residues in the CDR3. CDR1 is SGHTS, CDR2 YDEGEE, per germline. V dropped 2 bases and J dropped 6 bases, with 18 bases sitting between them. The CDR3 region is CASSLPSQGRGQPQHF. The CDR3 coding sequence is TGTGCCAGCAGCTTACCGTCACAGGGTCGAGGTCAGCCCCAGCATTTT.

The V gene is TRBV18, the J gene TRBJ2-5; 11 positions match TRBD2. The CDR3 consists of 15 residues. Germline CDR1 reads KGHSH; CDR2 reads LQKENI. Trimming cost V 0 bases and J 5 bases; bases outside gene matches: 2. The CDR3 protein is CASSPPSGGAETQYF. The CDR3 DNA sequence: TGTGCCAGCTCACCACCTAGCGGGGGGGCCGAGACCCAGTACTTC. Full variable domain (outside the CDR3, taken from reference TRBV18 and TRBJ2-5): NAGVMQNPRHLVRRRGQEARLRCSPMKGHSHVYWYRQLPEEGLKFMVYLQKENIIDESGMPKERFSAEFPKEGPSILRIQQVVRGDSAAYFCASSPPSGGAETQYFGPGTRLLVL.

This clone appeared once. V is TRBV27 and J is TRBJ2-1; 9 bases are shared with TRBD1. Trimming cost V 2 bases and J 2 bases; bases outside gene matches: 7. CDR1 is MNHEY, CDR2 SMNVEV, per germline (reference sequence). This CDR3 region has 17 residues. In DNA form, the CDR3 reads TGTGCCAGCAGTTTAGCACAGGGGGCCAAGCCCTACAATGAGCAGTTCTTC. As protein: CASSLAQGAKPYNEQFF.

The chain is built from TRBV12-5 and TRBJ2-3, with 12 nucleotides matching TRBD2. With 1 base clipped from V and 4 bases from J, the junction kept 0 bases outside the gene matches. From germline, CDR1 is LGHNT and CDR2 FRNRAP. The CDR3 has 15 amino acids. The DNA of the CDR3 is TGTGCTAGTGGTTTGGGACTAGCGGGGGCAGATACGCAGTATTTT. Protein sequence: CASGLGLAGADTQYF. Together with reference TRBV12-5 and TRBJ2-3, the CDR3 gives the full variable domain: DARVTQTPRHKVTEMGQEVTMRCQPILGHNTVFWYRQTMMQGLELLAYFRNRAPLDDSGMPKDRFSAEMPDATLATLKIQPSEPRDSAVYFCASGLGLAGADTQYFGPGTRLTVL.

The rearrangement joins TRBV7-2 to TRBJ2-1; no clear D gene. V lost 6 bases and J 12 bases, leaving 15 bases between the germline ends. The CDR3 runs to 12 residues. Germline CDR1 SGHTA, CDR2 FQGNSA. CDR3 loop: CASSTEVSPQFF. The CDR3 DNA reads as TGTGCCAGCAGTACCGAGGTGTCCCCGCAGTTCTTC.

CDR3 residues: CAISERLGQDQRNTIYF. The CDR3, as DNA: TGTGCCATCAGTGAGCGCCTTGGACAGGATCAGAGAAACACCATATATTTT. The V call is TRBV10-3, the J call TRBJ1-3; 7 bases align to TRBD1. V gave up 2 bases and J gave up 5 bases; unmatched junction bases: 12. The germline CDR1 and CDR2 sequences are ENHRY and SYGVKD. The CDR3 covers 17 residues.

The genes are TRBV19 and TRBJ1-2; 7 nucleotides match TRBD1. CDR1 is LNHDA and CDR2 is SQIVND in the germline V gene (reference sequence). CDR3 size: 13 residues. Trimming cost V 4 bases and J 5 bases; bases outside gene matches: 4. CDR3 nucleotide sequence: TGTGCCAGTAGTAATGACAGGGATTATGGCTACACCTTC. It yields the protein CASSNDRDYGYTF. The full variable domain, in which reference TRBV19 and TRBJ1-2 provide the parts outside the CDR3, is DGGITQSPKYLFRKEGQNVTLSCEQNLNHDAMYWYRQDPGQGLRLIYYSQIVNDFQKGDIAEGYSVSREKKESFPLTVTSAQKNPTAFYLCASSNDRDYGYTFGSGTRLTVV.

The CDR3 nucleotides read TGTGCCAGCAGCTTGAGAGGTCAGGGGGCCACCGGGGAGCTGTTTTTT. Amino acids: CASSLRGQGATGELFF. V gene TRBV5-8 combines with J gene TRBJ2-2; TRBD1 agrees at 8 bases. Trimming took 1 base from V and 4 from J; bases not matched to a gene: 6. The CDR3 runs 16 residues. Germline V gene data show CDR1 as SGHTS and CDR2 as YDEGEE.

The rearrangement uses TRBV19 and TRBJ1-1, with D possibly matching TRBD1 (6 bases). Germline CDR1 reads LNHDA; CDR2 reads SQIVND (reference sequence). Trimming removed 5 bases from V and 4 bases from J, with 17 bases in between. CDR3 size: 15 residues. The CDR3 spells CASSSTGSGTTEAFF. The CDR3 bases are TGTGCCAGTAGTTCGACAGGATCCGGGACCACTGAAGCTTTCTTT.

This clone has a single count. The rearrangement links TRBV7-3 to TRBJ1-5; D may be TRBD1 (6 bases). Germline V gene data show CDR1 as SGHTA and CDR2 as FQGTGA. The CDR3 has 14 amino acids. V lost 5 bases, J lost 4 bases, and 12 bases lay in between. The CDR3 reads CASSPRGGNQPQHF. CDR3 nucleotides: TGTGCCAGCAGCCCGAGGGGGGGGAATCAGCCCCAGCATTTT. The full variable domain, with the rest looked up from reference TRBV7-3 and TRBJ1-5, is GAGVSQTPSNKVTEKGKYVELRCDPISGHTALYWYRQSLGQGPEFLIYFQGTGAADDSGLPNDRFFAVRPEGSVSTLKIQRTERGDSAVYLCASSPRGGNQPQHFGDGTRLSIL.

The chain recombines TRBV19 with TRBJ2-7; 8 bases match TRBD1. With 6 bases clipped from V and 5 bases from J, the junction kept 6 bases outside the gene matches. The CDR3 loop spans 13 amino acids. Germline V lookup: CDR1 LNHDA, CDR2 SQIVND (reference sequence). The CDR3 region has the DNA TGTGCCAGTAGGGGGACAGGTTCGGACGAGCAGTACTTC. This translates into CASRGTGSDEQYF.

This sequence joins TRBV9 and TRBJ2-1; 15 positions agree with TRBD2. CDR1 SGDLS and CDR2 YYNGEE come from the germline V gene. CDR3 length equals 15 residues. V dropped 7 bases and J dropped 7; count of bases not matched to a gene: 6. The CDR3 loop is CASHSGTSGGNEQFF. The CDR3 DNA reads TGTGCCAGCCATTCCGGGACTAGCGGGGGGAATGAGCAGTTCTTC.

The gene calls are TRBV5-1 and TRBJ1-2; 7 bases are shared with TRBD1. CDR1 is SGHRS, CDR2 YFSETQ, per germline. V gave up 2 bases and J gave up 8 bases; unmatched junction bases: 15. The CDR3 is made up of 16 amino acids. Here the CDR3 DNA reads TGCGCCAGCAGCTTTACCGGGACAGAGCCCATCTGGGGCTACACCTTC. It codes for CASSFTGTEPIWGYTF. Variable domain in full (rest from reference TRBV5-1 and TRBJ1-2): KAGVTQTPRYLIKTRGQQVTLSCSPISGHRSVSWYQQTPGQGLQFLFEYFSETQRNKGNFPGRFSGRQFSNSRSEMNVSTLELGDSALYLCASSFTGTEPIWGYTFGSGTRLTVV.

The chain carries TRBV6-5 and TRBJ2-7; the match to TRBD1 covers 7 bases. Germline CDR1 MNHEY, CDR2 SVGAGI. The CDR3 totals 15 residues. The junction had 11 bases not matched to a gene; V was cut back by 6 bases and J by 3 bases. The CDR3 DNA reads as TGTGCCAGCAGAACCGGGGACAGAACTTACTACGAGCAGTACTTC. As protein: CASRTGDRTYYEQYF.

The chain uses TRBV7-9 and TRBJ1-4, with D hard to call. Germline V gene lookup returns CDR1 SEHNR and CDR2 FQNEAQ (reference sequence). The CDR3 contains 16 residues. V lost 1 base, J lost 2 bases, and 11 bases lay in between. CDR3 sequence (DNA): TGTGCCAGCAGCTTAGAGGCGGGGTCCACTAATGAAAAACTGTTTTTT. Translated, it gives CASSLEAGSTNEKLFF. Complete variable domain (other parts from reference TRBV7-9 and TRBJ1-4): DTGVSQNPRHKITKRGQNVTFRCDPISEHNRLYWYRQTLGQGPEFLTYFQNEAQLEKSRLLSDRFSAERPKGSFSTLEIQRTEQGDSAMYLCASSLEAGSTNEKLFFGSGTQLSVL.

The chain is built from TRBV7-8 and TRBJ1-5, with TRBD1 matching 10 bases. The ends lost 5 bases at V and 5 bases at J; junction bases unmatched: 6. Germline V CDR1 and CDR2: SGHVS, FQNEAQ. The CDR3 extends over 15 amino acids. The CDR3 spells CASSPRDRGYQPQHF. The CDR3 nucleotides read TGTGCCAGCAGCCCCCGGGACAGGGGCTATCAGCCCCAGCATTTT. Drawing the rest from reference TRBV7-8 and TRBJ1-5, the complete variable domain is GAGVSQSPRYKVAKRGQDVALRCDPISGHVSLFWYQQALGQGPEFLTYFQNEAQLDKSGLPSDRFFAERPEGSVSTLKIQRTQQEDSAVYLCASSPRDRGYQPQHFGDGTRLSIL.

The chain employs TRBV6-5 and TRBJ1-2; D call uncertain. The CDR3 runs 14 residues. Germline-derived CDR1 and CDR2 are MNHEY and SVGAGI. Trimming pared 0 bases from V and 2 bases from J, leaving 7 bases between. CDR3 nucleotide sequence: TGTGCCAGCAGTTACTCGGGCGTCAACTATGGCTACACCTTC. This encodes CASSYSGVNYGYTF.

The CDR3: CASSARQGPGTDTQYF. The CDR3 nucleotides are TGTGCCAGCAGCGCTCGACAGGGCCCTGGCACAGATACGCAGTATTTT. The chain joins TRBV9 to TRBJ2-3; 7 bases fit TRBD1. With V trimmed by 3 bases and J by 1 base, 8 bases remained unmatched. Germline-derived CDR1 and CDR2 are SGDLS and YYNGEE. The CDR3 runs to 16 residues.

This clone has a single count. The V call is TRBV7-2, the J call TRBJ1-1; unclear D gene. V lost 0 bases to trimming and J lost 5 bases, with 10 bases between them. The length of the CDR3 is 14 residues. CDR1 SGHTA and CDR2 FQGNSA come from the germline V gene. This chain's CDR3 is CASSLASGGTEAFF. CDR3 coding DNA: TGTGCCAGCAGCTTAGCTTCGGGAGGGACTGAAGCTTTCTTT.